This TCR beta chain was sequenced for a study of Ad26.COV2.S vaccination and SARS-CoV-2 variants (dated by TCRdb to the early 2020s). About the investigation overall: Vaccine-arm donors came from COV1001, a multicentre, randomized, double-blind, placebo-controlled phase I-IIa trial of Ad26.COV2.S in healthy adults. Ad26.COV2.S was given intramuscularly at 5x10^10 or 1x10^11 viral particles, as a single shot or as two shots 56 days apart. The specificity and breadth of SARS-CoV-2-reactive T cell receptors after Ad26.COV2.S vaccination were assessed by TCRbeta repertoire sequencing. A total of 32 samples were included in the TCR-sequenced set, comprising roughly 19 Ad26.COV2.S vaccine recipients, 5 placebo recipients and 8 SARS-CoV-2 convalescent individuals. Trial participants were randomized into five groups of five, in which low-dose or high-dose Ad26.COV2.S was given once or twice, or placebo was given on both occasions. Investigators did not know the trial group allocation while performing experiments and assessing outcomes. What the work shows at the level of the full study, not this receptor alone: Compared with placebo recipients, Ad26.COV2.S recipients showed higher spike-specific TCR breadth (P = 0.0014). Vaccine and placebo recipients had similar non-spike TCR breadth, a finding consistent with the vaccine containing only spike. Substantial breadth of spike-specific CD8+ and CD4+ T cell responses was reported after vaccination. The study lacked the statistical power to compare responses across vaccine doses or regimens. The authors noted that the TCR breadth and depth analyses may have underestimated total T cell responses.

The immunoSEQ Assay was used to sequence TCRbeta CDR3 regions. After extraction, genomic DNA underwent amplification by bias-controlled multiplex PCR, followed by high-throughput sequencing. As for how the authors treated the data: To quantify the absolute abundance of every unique TCRbeta CDR3 region, sequences were collapsed and filtered. Usable DNA was measured by amplifying reference genes present in all nucleated cells, and TCRbeta template counts were normalized to that usable DNA to estimate T cell fraction. Repertoire TCRs were annotated as SARS-CoV-2-specific by exact matching of V gene, CDR3 amino acid sequence and J gene to a known reactive TCR set. The reference SARS-CoV-2 TCR set came from MIRA and was filtered for enrichment in COVID-19-positive ImmuneCODE repertoires, removing public or cross-reactive TCRs. Using the MIRA antigens, annotated TCRs were further analysed by specific ORF or by position within an ORF. Breadth was defined as the number of annotated unique rearrangements divided by the total number of unique productive rearrangements, and depth was defined as the summed frequency of the annotated unique rearrangements. Two-sided Wilcoxon rank-sum tests were applied when comparing TCR breadth between groups. The immuneACCESS repertoire file appears here via TCRdb, limited to in-frame rearrangements. These files lack a portion of the clones; in checked studies, under half of the deficit traces to unresolved V genes, and the cause of the others is not known. V, J and clone size derive from that table, while D and trimming were established from the DNA sequence. The sample profile shows 440,000 or so clones; roughly 87% of them were found once. Around 1.6% of the sample goes to the ten largest clones.

Sample treatment or condition, as interpreted from the label and publication: some 20 received Ad26.COV2.S at low or high dose, single or two shots; several received placebo; per-sample allocation not given. Repertoires of vaccine and placebo recipients were sequenced from samples collected on day 63 after the first injection. In Cohort 1b, 25 adults aged 18-55 years were enrolled at a single site in Boston, USA, between 29 July and 7 August 2020. Ad26.COV2.S consisted of a replication-incompetent adenovirus type 26 vector by which a prefusion-stabilized SARS-CoV-2 spike protein from the original Wuhan strain was expressed. Worth noting for this clone: It has no known antigen specificity. Per-nucleotide qualities are absent, and no much larger clonotype sits a single base away.

The specimen comprised peripheral blood, sampled in a trial of Ad26.COV2.S vaccine versus placebo. The sequence was collected from a person between 18 and 65 years old who received the Ad26.COV2.S COVID-19 vaccine or a placebo.

The nucleotides are TGTGCCAGCAGACCGACAGGAGGGTCAGGCTACACCTTC. Its protein is CASRPTGGSGYTF. The chain is assembled from TRBV27 and TRBJ1-2, and the D gene may be TRBD1, 6 bases matching. The CDR1 and CDR2 encoded by the germline V gene (reference sequence) are MNHEY and SMNVEV. V is pared back by 6 bases and J by 8 bases, with 16 bases lying between the germline termini. The CDR3 measures 13 amino acids from cysteine to phenylalanine. CDR3 DNA is the only sequence kept; it has 39 bases, read in frame from the first base.